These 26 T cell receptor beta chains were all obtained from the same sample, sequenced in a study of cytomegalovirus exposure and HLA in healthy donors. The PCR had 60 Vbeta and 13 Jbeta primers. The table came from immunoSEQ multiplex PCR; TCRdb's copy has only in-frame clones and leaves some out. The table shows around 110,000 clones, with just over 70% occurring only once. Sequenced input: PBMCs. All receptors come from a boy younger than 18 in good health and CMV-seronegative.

CDR3 DNA: TGTGCCAGCAGCTTAAGGGCAGCGGGTGAAGCTTTCTTT. Its translation is CASSLRAAGEAFF. The chain carries TRBV7-8 and TRBJ1-1; D is ambiguous. The CDR3 covers 13 residues. Looked up from germline, CDR1 is SGHVS and CDR2 is FQNEAQ. The V gene lost 2 bases and the J gene lost 7 bases, with 11 bases spanning the gap.

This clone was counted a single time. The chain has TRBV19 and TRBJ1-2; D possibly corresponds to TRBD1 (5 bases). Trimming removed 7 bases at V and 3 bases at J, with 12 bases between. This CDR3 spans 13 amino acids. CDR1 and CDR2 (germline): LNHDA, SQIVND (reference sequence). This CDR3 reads CASKAGRDYGYTF. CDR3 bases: TGTGCCAGTAAGGCGGGGCGCGACTATGGCTACACCTTC.

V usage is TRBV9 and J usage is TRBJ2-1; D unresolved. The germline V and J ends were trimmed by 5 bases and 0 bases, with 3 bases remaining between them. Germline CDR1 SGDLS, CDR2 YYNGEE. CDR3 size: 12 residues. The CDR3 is CASRSSYNEQFF. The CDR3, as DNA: TGTGCCAGCAGGAGCTCCTACAATGAGCAGTTCTTC.

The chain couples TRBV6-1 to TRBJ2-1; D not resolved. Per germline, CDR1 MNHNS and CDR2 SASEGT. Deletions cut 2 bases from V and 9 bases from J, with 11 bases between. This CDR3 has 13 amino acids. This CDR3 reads CASSESGSGEQFF. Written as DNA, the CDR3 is TGTGCCAGCAGTGAATCCGGTTCGGGTGAGCAGTTCTTC.

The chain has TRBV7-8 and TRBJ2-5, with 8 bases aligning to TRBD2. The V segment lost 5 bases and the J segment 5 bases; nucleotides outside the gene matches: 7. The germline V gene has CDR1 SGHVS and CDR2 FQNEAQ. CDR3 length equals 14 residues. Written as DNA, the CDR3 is TGTGCCAGCAGCCCCGGGAGGGTCAGGGAGACCCAGTACTTC. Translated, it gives CASSPGRVRETQYF.

The CDR3 coding sequence is TGTGCCAGCAGGACTAGCGCGAACTACGAGCAGTACTTC. Translating it yields CASRTSANYEQYF. The chain joins TRBV11-3 to TRBJ2-7, with 8 nucleotides matching TRBD2. Germline V gene data show CDR1 as SGHNT and CDR2 as YENEEA. The length of the CDR3 is 13 residues. V was clipped by 6 bases and J by 3 bases; unmatched bases: 4. The whole variable domain, remainder taken from reference TRBV11-3 and TRBJ2-7, is EAGVVQSPRYKIIEKKQPVAFWCNPISGHNTLYWYLQNLGQGPELLIRYENEEAVDDSQLPKDRFSAERLKGVDSTLKIQPAELGDSAVYLCASRTSANYEQYFGPGTRLTVT.

In DNA, the CDR3 is TGTGCCACCAGCAGACCCCAGGGCTATGGCTACACCTTC. Translated, it gives CATSRPQGYGYTF. This rearrangement joins TRBV15 to TRBJ1-2, with a weak D call TRBD1 (5 bases). CDR1 LNHNV and CDR2 YYDKDF come from the germline V gene (reference sequence). Trimming left V 2 bases short and J 4 bases short, with 8 bases between. The CDR3 loop spans 13 amino acids.

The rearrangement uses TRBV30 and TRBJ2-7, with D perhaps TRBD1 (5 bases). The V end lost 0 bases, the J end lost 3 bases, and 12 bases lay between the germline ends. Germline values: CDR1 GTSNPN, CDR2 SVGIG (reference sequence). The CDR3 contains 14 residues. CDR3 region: CAWSVPNRIYEQYF. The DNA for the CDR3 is TGTGCCTGGAGTGTACCTAACAGGATCTACGAGCAGTACTTC.

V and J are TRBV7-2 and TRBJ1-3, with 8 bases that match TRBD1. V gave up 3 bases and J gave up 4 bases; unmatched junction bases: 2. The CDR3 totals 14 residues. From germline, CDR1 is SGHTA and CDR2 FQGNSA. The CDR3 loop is CASSLDRAGNTIYF. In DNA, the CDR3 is TGTGCCAGCAGCTTGGACAGGGCGGGAAACACCATATATTTT. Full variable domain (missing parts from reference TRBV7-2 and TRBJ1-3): GAGVSQSPSNKVTEKGKDVELRCDPISGHTALYWYRQSLGQGLEFLIYFQGNSAPDKSGLPSDRFSAERTGGSVSTLTIQRTQQEDSAVYLCASSLDRAGNTIYFGEGSWLTVV.

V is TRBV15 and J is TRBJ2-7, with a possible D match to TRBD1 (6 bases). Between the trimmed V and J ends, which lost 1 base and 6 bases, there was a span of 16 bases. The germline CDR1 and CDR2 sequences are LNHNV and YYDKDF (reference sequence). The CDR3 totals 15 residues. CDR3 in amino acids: CATSRVSRGYGEQYF. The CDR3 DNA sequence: TGTGCCACCAGCAGAGTCTCGAGGGGGTATGGCGAGCAGTACTTC. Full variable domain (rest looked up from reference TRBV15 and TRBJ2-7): DAMVIQNPRYQVTQFGKPVTLSCSQTLNHNVMYWYQQKSSQAPKLLFHYYDKDFNNEADTPDNFQSRRPNTSFCFLDIRSPGLGDTAMYLCATSRVSRGYGEQYFGPGTRLTVT.

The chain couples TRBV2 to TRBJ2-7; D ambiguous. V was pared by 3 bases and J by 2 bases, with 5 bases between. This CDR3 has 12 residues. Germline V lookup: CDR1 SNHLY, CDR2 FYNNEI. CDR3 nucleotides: TGTGCCAGCAGTGACTTTCCCTACGAGCAGTACTTC. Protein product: CASSDFPYEQYF.

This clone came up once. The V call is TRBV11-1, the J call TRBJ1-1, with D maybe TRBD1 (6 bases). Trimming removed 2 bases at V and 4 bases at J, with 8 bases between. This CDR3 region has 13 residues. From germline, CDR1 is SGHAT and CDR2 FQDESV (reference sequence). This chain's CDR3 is CASSLQGSTEAFF. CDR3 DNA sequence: TGTGCCAGCAGCTTACAGGGGAGCACTGAAGCTTTCTTT. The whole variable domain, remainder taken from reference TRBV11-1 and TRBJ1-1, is EAEVAQSPRYKITEKSQAVAFWCDPISGHATLYWYRQILGQGPELLVQFQDESVVDDSQLPKDRFSAERLKGVDSTLKIQPAELGDSAMYLCASSLQGSTEAFFGQGTRLTVV.

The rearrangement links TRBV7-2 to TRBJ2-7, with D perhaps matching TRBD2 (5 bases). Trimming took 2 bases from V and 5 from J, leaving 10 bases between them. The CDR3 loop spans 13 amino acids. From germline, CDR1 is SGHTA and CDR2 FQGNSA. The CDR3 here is CASSLRGVHEQYF. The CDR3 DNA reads TGTGCCAGCAGCTTACGGGGTGTCCACGAGCAGTACTTC.

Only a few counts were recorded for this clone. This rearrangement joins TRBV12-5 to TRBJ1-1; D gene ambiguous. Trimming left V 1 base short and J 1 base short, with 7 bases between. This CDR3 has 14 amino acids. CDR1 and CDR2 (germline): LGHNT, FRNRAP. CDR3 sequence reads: CASGLGKQNTEAFF. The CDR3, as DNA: TGTGCTAGTGGTTTGGGAAAGCAGAACACTGAAGCTTTCTTT. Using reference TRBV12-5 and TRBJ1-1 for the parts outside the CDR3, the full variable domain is DARVTQTPRHKVTEMGQEVTMRCQPILGHNTVFWYRQTMMQGLELLAYFRNRAPLDDSGMPKDRFSAEMPDATLATLKIQPSEPRDSAVYFCASGLGKQNTEAFFGQGTRLTVV.

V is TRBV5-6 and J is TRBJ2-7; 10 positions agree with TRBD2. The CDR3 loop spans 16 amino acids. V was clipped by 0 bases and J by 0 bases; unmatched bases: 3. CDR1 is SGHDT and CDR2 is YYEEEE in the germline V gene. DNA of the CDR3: TGTGCCAGCAGCTTGGACCCTAGCGGGAGCTCCTACGAGCAGTACTTC. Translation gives CASSLDPSGSSYEQYF.

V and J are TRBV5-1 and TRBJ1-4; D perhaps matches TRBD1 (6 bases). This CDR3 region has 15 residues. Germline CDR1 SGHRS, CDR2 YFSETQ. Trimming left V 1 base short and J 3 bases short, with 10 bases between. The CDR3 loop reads CASSLRGGSNEKLFF. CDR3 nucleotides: TGCGCCAGCAGCTTGAGGGGGGGGTCTAATGAAAAACTGTTTTTT.

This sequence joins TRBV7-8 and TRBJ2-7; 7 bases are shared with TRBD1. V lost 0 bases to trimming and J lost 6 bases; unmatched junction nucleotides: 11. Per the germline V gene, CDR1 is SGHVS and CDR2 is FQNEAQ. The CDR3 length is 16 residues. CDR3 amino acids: CASSLALAGGLGEQYF. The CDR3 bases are TGTGCCAGCAGCTTAGCGCTGGCAGGGGGTCTTGGCGAGCAGTACTTC. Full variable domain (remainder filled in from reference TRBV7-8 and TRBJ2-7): GAGVSQSPRYKVAKRGQDVALRCDPISGHVSLFWYQQALGQGPEFLTYFQNEAQLDKSGLPSDRFFAERPEGSVSTLKIQRTQQEDSAVYLCASSLALAGGLGEQYFGPGTRLTVT.

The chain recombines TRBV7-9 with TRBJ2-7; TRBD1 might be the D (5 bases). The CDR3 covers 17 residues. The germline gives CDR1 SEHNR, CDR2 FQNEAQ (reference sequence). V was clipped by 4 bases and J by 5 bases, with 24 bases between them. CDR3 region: CASSSLWGATGSNEQYF. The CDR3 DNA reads TGTGCCAGCAGCTCACTGTGGGGCGCAACAGGTTCAAACGAGCAGTACTTC.

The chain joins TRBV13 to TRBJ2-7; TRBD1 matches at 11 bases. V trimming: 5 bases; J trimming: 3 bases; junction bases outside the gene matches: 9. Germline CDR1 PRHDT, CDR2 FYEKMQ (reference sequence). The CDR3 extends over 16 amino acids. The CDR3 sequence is CASSQTGTGGIYEQYF. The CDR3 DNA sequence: TGTGCCAGCAGCCAGACCGGGACAGGGGGAATCTACGAGCAGTACTTC.

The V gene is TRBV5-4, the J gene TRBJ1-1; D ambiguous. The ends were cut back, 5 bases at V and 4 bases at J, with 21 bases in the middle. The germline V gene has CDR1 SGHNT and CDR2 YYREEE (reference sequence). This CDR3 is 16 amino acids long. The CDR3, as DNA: TGTGCCAGCAGACCCGTTTTTGAGGCCATGAGCACTGAAGCTTTCTTT. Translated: CASRPVFEAMSTEAFF. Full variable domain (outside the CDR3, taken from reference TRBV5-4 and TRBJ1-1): ETGVTQSPTHLIKTRGQQVTLRCSSQSGHNTVSWYQQALGQGPQFIFQYYREEENGRGNFPPRFSGLQFPNYSSELNVNALELDDSALYLCASRPVFEAMSTEAFFGQGTRLTVV.

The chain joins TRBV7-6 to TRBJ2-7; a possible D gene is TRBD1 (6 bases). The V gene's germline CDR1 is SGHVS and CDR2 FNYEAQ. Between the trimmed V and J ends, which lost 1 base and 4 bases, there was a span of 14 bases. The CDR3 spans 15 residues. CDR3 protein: CASSLVGRGRYEQYF. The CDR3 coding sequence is TGTGCCAGCAGCTTAGTGGGCAGGGGAAGATACGAGCAGTACTTC.

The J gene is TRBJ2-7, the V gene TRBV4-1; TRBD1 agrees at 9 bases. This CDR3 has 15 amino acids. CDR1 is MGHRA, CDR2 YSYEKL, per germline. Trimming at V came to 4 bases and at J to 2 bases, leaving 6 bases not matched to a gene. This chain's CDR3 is CASSRSGTGTYEQYF. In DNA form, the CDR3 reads TGCGCCAGCAGCCGGAGCGGGACAGGGACCTACGAGCAGTACTTC.

DNA of the CDR3: TGTGCCTGGAGAAGGGACTGGTTAAGCTCCTACAATGAGCAGTTCTTC. This codes for CAWRRDWLSSYNEQFF. V gene TRBV30 combines with J gene TRBJ2-1, with D tentatively TRBD2 (6 bases). This CDR3 has 16 residues. CDR1 and CDR2 from the germline V gene are GTSNPN and SVGIG (reference sequence). The V end lost 3 bases, the J end lost 0 bases, and 15 bases lay between the germline ends. The full variable domain, its missing parts supplied by reference TRBV30 and TRBJ2-1, is SQTIHQWPATLVQPVGSPLSLECTVEGTSNPNLYWYRQAAGRGLQLLFYSVGIGQISSEVPQNLSASRPQDRQFILSSKKLLLSDSGFYLCAWRRDWLSSYNEQFFGPGTRLTVL.

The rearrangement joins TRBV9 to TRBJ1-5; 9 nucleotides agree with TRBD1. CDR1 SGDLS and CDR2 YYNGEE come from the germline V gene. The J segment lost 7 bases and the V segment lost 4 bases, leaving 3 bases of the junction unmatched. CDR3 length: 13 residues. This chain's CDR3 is CASSRDRDQPQHF. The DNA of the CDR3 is TGTGCCAGCAGCCGGGACAGGGACCAGCCCCAGCATTTT.

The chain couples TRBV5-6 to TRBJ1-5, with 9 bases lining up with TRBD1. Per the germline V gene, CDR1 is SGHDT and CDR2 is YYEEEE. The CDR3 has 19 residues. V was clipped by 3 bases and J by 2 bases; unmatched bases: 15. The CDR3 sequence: CASSSSPGQGRNRNQPQHF. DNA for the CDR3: TGTGCCAGCAGCTCCTCTCCGGGACAGGGAAGGAATCGCAATCAGCCCCAGCATTTT.

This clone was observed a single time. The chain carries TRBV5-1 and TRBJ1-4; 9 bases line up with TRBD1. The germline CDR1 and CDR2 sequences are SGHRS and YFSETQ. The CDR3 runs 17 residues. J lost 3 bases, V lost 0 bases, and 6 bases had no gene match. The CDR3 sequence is CASSLAGTGFPNEKLFF. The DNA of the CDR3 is TGCGCCAGCAGCTTGGCCGGGACAGGGTTCCCTAATGAAAAACTGTTTTTT.